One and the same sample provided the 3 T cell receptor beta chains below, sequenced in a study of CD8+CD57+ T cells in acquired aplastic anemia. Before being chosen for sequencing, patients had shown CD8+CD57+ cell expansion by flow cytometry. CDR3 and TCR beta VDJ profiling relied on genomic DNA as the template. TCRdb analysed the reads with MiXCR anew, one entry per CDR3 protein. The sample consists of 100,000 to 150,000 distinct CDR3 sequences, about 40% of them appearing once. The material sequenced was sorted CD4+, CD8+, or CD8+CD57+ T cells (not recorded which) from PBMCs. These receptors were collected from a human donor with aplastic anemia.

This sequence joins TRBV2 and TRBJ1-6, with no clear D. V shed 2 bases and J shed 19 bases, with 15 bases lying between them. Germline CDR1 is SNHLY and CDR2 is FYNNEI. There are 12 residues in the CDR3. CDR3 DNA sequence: TGTGCCAGCAGTGAATCACAAGAGACCCCTCACTTT. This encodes CASSESQETPHF.

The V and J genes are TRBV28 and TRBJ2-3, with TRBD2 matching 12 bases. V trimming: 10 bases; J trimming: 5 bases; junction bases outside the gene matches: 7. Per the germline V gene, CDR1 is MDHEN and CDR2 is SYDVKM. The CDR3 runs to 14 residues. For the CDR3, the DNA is TGTGCCACTCGGACTAGCGGGGAAGGAGATACGCAGTATTTT. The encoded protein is CATRTSGEGDTQYF.

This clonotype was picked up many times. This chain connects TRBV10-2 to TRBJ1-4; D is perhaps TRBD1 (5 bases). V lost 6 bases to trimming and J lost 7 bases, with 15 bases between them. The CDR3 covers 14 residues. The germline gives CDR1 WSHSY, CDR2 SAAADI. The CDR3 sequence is CASRQGPGSEKLFF. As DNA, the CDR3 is TGCGCCAGCAGACAAGGTCCAGGGAGTGAAAAACTGTTTTTT.